These 5 T cell receptor beta chains originate from one sample sequenced in a study of CD8 T cells in Susac syndrome. RNA in amounts of about 0.5 to 1 ug was reverse transcribed with random hexamers. From the immunoSEQ multiplex PCR reads, TCRdb called clonotypes with MiXCR, one entry per CDR3 protein. This sample has tens of thousands of distinct CDR3 sequences, with around 94% found just once. Specimen: CD8+ T cells from PBMCs. The receptors shown here come from a human donor in good health.

The rearrangement joins TRBV9 to TRBJ2-3; TRBD2 aligns across 8 bases. The trim removed 7 bases at V and 0 bases at J, leaving 1 base unmatched. The CDR3 has 13 amino acids. The germline V gene has CDR1 SGDLS and CDR2 YYNGEE. CDR3 in amino acids: CASERGSTDTQYF. The DNA of the CDR3 is TGTGCCAGCGAGCGGGGGAGCACAGATACGCAGTATTTT.

The V call is TRBV12-3 or TRBV12-4, the J call TRBJ2-7, with unresolved D. The CDR3 contains 14 residues. Trimming left V 7 bases short and J 7 bases short, with 20 bases between. CDR3 in DNA: TGTGCCAGCACAGCCGCAGGTCCGCTGGGAGAGCAGTACTTC. This encodes CASTAAGPLGEQYF.

The chain uses TRBV20-1 and TRBJ1-2, with 9 bases aligning to TRBD1. The CDR3 sequence is 14 residues long. From germline, CDR1 is DFQATT and CDR2 SNEGSKA (reference sequence). V lost 0 bases, J lost 8 bases, and 7 bases stayed unmatched. The CDR3 is CSARDTGQGGGYTF. CDR3 bases: TGCAGTGCTAGAGATACGGGACAGGGCGGCGGCTACACCTTC.

This chain uses TRBV5-4 with TRBJ2-4; 7 bases match TRBD2. The CDR3 covers 14 residues. J lost 4 bases, V lost 4 bases, and 5 bases had no gene match. Per germline, CDR1 SGHNT and CDR2 YYREEE (reference sequence). CDR3 bases: TGTGCCAGCAGCGTCAGGACTAGGAAAAACATTCAGTACTTC. It yields the protein CASSVRTRKNIQYF. Based on the CDR3 plus reference TRBV5-4 and TRBJ2-4, the full variable domain is ETGVTQSPTHLIKTRGQQVTLRCSSQSGHNTVSWYQQALGQGPQFIFQYYREEENGRGNFPPRFSGLQFPNYSSELNVNALELDDSALYLCASSVRTRKNIQYFGAGTRLSVL.

The V call is TRBV29-1, the J call TRBJ2-3; D may be TRBD1 (5 bases). CDR3 length equals 14 residues. Germline loops: CDR1 SQVTM, CDR2 ANQGSEA. V lost 1 base to trimming and J lost 4 bases, with 12 bases between them. The CDR3 loop reads CSVEVGRAPDTQYF. The CDR3 nucleotides are TGCAGCGTTGAAGTCGGCAGGGCCCCAGATACGCAGTATTTT.